The clone carrying this TCR beta chain was picked up one time. Both 60 Vbeta primers and 13 Jbeta primers went into the PCR. Here immunoSEQ multiplex PCR was the method, and the copy in TCRdb shows in-frame clones only, minus some. The profile shows 120,000 or so clones, roughly 80% of them singletons. These data originate in a study of cytomegalovirus exposure and HLA in healthy donors. Looked up from germline, CDR1 is MNHEY and CDR2 is SVGAGI. The CDR3 has 13 amino acids. V was shortened by 5 bases and J by 11 bases, with 18 bases between the two germline ends. Sequences were obtained from PBMCs. The J gene is TRBJ1-1, the V gene TRBV6-5; D gene ambiguous. The sequence was collected from a man under 40 in good health and CMV-seropositive. For the CDR3, the DNA is TGTGCCAGCAGTACGCGGAGACCGTCTGCGGCTTTCTTT. It yields the protein CASSTRRPSAAFF.